The 23 T cell receptor beta chains below were found in one sample sequenced in a study of TIL therapy for anti-PD-1-resistant metastatic lung cancer. The immunoSEQ assay was v3. TCRdb keeps only in-frame clones here, not all; method: immunoSEQ multiplex PCR. This sample has some 46,000 clones; around 80% occur once, and the top ten carry approximately 16%. Stated time point: pre-treatment sample, taken before nivolumab and TIL therapy. The sample in question was blood, obtained at baseline. The receptors come from a man between 65 and 85 years old with non-small cell lung cancer.

The gene calls are TRBV19 and TRBJ1-2; 9 nucleotides line up with TRBD1. V dropped 4 bases and J dropped 8; count of bases not matched to a gene: 2. Germline assignment: CDR1 LNHDA and CDR2 SQIVND (reference sequence). The CDR3 contains 12 residues. The CDR3 sequence: CASSRDRVGYTF. In DNA form, the CDR3 reads TGTGCCAGTAGTAGGGACAGGGTAGGCTACACCTTC.

The chain is built from TRBV19 and TRBJ1-5; possible D gene TRBD1, 6 bases. V gave up 0 bases and J gave up 4 bases, with 16 bases separating them. This CDR3 is 17 amino acids long. Germline V gives CDR1 LNHDA, CDR2 SQIVND (reference sequence). The CDR3 is CASSIEFRQGLNQPQHF. The CDR3 DNA reads TGTGCCAGTAGTATAGAATTCCGGCAGGGGCTTAATCAGCCCCAGCATTTT.

V usage is TRBV2 and J usage is TRBJ2-7; D uncertain. Germline-derived CDR1 and CDR2 are SNHLY and FYNNEI. The ends were cut back, 7 bases at V and 5 bases at J, with 24 bases in the middle. This CDR3 comprises 16 residues. CDR3 in DNA: TGTGCCAGCACGGAGATGAGTTGGCAGAGCGTCAACGAGCAGTACTTC. This encodes CASTEMSWQSVNEQYF.

CDR3 sequence: CASSLGIGPDTEAFF. CDR3 nucleotides: TGTGCCAGCAGCTTAGGGATCGGGCCTGACACTGAAGCTTTCTTT. The rearrangement joins TRBV28 to TRBJ1-1; D ambiguous. The CDR3 length is 15 residues. Trimming removed 6 bases from V and 3 bases from J, with 17 bases in between. Germline V gene sequence: CDR1 MDHEN, CDR2 SYDVKM.

This chain connects TRBV2 to TRBJ1-4, with D possibly matching TRBD1 (5 bases). V gave up 3 bases and J gave up 7 bases, with 15 bases separating them. The CDR3 has 15 amino acids. Looked up from germline, CDR1 is SNHLY and CDR2 is FYNNEI. The CDR3 sequence: CASSDDGLGGEKLFF. CDR3 coding DNA: TGTGCCAGCAGTGACGACGGCCTCGGGGGTGAAAAACTGTTTTTT.

This clone has more than one count but fewer than ten. CDR3 in amino acids: CASSLLSRANQPQHF. In DNA form, the CDR3 reads TGTGCCAGCAGCTTACTCAGCAGGGCAAATCAGCCCCAGCATTTT. The J gene is TRBJ1-5, the V gene TRBV7-8; D is perhaps TRBD1 (5 bases). V was pared by 2 bases and J by 4 bases, with 12 bases between. This CDR3 region has 15 residues. CDR1 is SGHVS, CDR2 FQNEAQ, per germline.

The chain combines TRBV4-2 with TRBJ1-2; D is unresolved. The CDR3 covers 11 residues. Germline V gene sequence: CDR1 LGHNA, CDR2 YNFKEQ. V lost 4 bases, J lost 3 bases, and 3 bases lay in between. The CDR3 DNA reads TGTGCCAGCAGCCGAGACTATGGCTACACCTTC. The encoded protein is CASSRDYGYTF.

This clone turned up a few times. The rearrangement joins TRBV2 to TRBJ1-2; 8 bases are shared with TRBD1. With 5 bases clipped from V and 7 bases from J, the junction kept 3 bases outside the gene matches. Germline V lookup: CDR1 SNHLY, CDR2 FYNNEI. The CDR3 has 12 residues. The CDR3 DNA reads TGTGCCAGCAGTCAGGGGGCTAGTGGCTACACCTTC. It codes for CASSQGASGYTF.

The rearrangement links TRBV9 to TRBJ2-3; 10 nucleotides align to TRBD2. The V and J ends lost 0 bases and 6 bases, in that order; junction bases with no gene match: 7. CDR3 length: 16 amino acids. Germline CDR1 reads SGDLS; CDR2 reads YYNGEE. This CDR3 is CASSVGPAGGVDTQYF. The CDR3 coding sequence is TGTGCCAGCAGCGTAGGACCAGCGGGAGGGGTGGATACGCAGTATTTT.

The chain is built from TRBV9 and TRBJ2-5, with unresolved D. The CDR3 is 15 amino acids. V lost 1 base to trimming and J lost 3 bases, with 13 bases between them. Per germline, CDR1 SGDLS and CDR2 YYNGEE. CDR3 sequence reads: CASSVKARLEETQYF. CDR3 nucleotide sequence: TGTGCCAGCAGCGTAAAGGCCCGGTTGGAAGAGACCCAGTACTTC.

The V call is TRBV9, the J call TRBJ2-2; D is ambiguous. Trimming removed 0 bases at V and 0 bases at J, with 6 bases between. The CDR3 covers 15 residues. Germline assignment: CDR1 SGDLS and CDR2 YYNGEE. CDR3 coding DNA: TGTGCCAGCAGCGTAGACCAGACGAACACCGGGGAGCTGTTTTTT. This sequence encodes CASSVDQTNTGELFF.

This chain links TRBV5-1 with TRBJ2-3; 11 bases are shared with TRBD2. This CDR3 comprises 15 residues. With V trimmed by 5 bases and J by 0 bases, 2 bases remained unmatched. Germline CDR1 SGHRS, CDR2 YFSETQ. The CDR3 protein is CASRRLAGSTDTQYF. For the CDR3, the DNA is TGCGCCAGCAGGAGACTAGCGGGGAGCACAGATACGCAGTATTTT.

V gene TRBV6-6 combines with J gene TRBJ1-1; no reliable D call. V was cut by 6 bases and J by 0 bases, with 8 bases left in between. Germline loops: CDR1 MNHNY, CDR2 SVGAGI (reference sequence). The CDR3 spans 13 residues. The CDR3 protein is CASSPLLNTEAFF. The DNA for the CDR3 is TGTGCCAGCAGCCCTCTGCTGAACACTGAAGCTTTCTTT.

This chain links TRBV2 with TRBJ2-5; D could derive from TRBD1 or TRBD2 (5 bases each). Near its end, the DNA agrees better with TRBJ2-7, so the J call may be wrong. This CDR3 spans 12 amino acids. CDR1 SNHLY and CDR2 FYNNEI come from the germline V gene. The CDR3 nucleotides are TGTGCCAGCCAAATGGGACCATACGAGCAGTACTTC. It translates to CASQMGPYEQYF.

This clone was seen only once. The chain's CDR3 is CSVIGAAGLSTDTQYF. The CDR3 nucleotides read TGCAGCGTTATTGGGGCGGCGGGACTGAGCACAGATACGCAGTATTTT. The chain joins TRBV29-1 to TRBJ2-3; possible D gene TRBD2, 6 bases. The CDR3 is 16 amino acids. The V gene lost 5 bases and the J gene lost 0 bases, with 18 bases spanning the gap. The germline V gene encodes CDR1 SQVTM and CDR2 ANQGSEA.

The chain couples TRBV5-4 to TRBJ2-6, with D maybe TRBD2 (5 bases). The CDR3 is 16 residues long. Germline V lookup: CDR1 SGHNT, CDR2 YYREEE (reference sequence). V lost 4 bases, J lost 0 bases, and 11 bases lay in between. The CDR3 nucleotides read TGTGCCAGCAGCCAAGAGCGGTACTCTGGGGCCAACGTCCTGACTTTC. It codes for CASSQERYSGANVLTF.

The DNA for the CDR3 is TGTGCCAGCAGTTCAAGACAATACAATGAGCAGTTCTTC. As protein: CASSSRQYNEQFF. This sequence joins TRBV7-2 and TRBJ2-1; D gene ambiguous. The germline V gene encodes CDR1 SGHTA and CDR2 FQGNSA. There are 13 residues in the CDR3. V was shortened by 6 bases and J by 4 bases, with 10 bases between the two germline ends. Variable domain in full (rest from reference TRBV7-2 and TRBJ2-1): GAGVSQSPSNKVTEKGKDVELRCDPISGHTALYWYRQSLGQGLEFLIYFQGNSAPDKSGLPSDRFSAERTGGSVSTLTIQRTQQEDSAVYLCASSSRQYNEQFFGPGTRLTVL.

The chain uses TRBV28 and TRBJ1-2, with D uncertain. With 4 bases removed from V and 1 base from J, the gap between germline ends came to 13 bases. CDR1 and CDR2 (germline): MDHEN, SYDVKM. The CDR3 length is 15 residues. CDR3 DNA: TGTGCCAGCAGTTCCCCAGGCAAGAGTAACTATGGCTACACCTTC. Translated, it gives CASSSPGKSNYGYTF.

Here the CDR3 reads CSVLEQTNEKLFF. CDR3 DNA sequence: TGCAGCGTCCTTGAACAAACCAATGAAAAACTGTTTTTT. The chain couples TRBV29-1 to TRBJ1-4; D is unresolved. CDR3 length equals 13 residues. Trimming took off 6 bases at V and 5 bases at J, with 13 bases between the two ends. Germline CDR1 reads SQVTM; CDR2 reads ANQGSEA.

The chain is built from TRBV25-1 and TRBJ1-5, with TRBD1 as a possible D gene (5 bases). Germline CDR1 MGHDK, CDR2 SYGVNS. Trimming shortened V by 5 bases and J by 3 bases, and 8 bases separated the two germline ends. The CDR3 has 13 residues. CDR3 protein: CASSQGVNQPQHF. Written as DNA, the CDR3 is TGTGCCAGCAGTCAGGGTGTCAATCAGCCCCAGCATTTT.

This clone has just a few counts. The rearrangement uses TRBV19 and TRBJ1-1; no reliable D call. Germline V lookup: CDR1 LNHDA, CDR2 SQIVND (reference sequence). V lost 3 bases, J lost 5 bases, and 10 bases lay in between. This CDR3 has 13 amino acids. The CDR3 DNA sequence: TGTGCCAGTAGTATTCTGGAAGGGACTGAAGCTTTCTTT. It yields the protein CASSILEGTEAFF.

The chain links TRBV30 to TRBJ1-6; 7 bases map to TRBD1. Trimming took 1 base from V and 6 from J; bases not matched to a gene: 3. The CDR3 consists of 14 residues. CDR1 is GTSNPN and CDR2 is SVGIG in the germline V gene (reference sequence). CDR3 DNA sequence: TGTGCCTGGAGTGGACAGGGAGGTAATTCACCCCTCCACTTT. It encodes CAWSGQGGNSPLHF. The entire variable domain, with the rest obtained from reference TRBV30 and TRBJ1-6, is as follows: SQTIHQWPATLVQPVGSPLSLECTVEGTSNPNLYWYRQAAGRGLQLLFYSVGIGQISSEVPQNLSASRPQDRQFILSSKKLLLSDSGFYLCAWSGQGGNSPLHFGNGTRLTVT.

This clone came up once. This chain connects TRBV7-2 to TRBJ2-3, with D possibly TRBD2 on 5 matching bases. The V and J ends lost 1 base and 4 bases respectively, with 21 bases between them. Looked up from germline, CDR1 is SGHTA and CDR2 is FQGNSA. The CDR3 has 18 residues. The CDR3 DNA follows: TGTGCCAGCAGCTTAGATGCGGGTAAATCAGTGGGCGCAGATACGCAGTATTTT. Encoded protein: CASSLDAGKSVGADTQYF.